The 22 T cell receptor beta chains given below trace back to one sample, sequenced in a study of cytomegalovirus exposure and HLA in healthy donors (dated by TCRdb to about 2017). The method behind the library was the immunoSEQ multiplex PCR assay. The multiplex PCR relied on a mix of 60 forward primers for TCR Vbeta segments and 13 reverse primers for TCR Jbeta segments. The table was pulled from immuneACCESS by TCRdb, which kept in-frame rearrangements only. Such tables lose some clones; where checked, under half of the loss comes from unresolved V genes, and the rest has no known cause. The sample has under 200,000 clones on record. The top ten constitute 0.75% to 0.85% of the sample. The specimen sequenced was PBMCs. The source is a woman aged 18 to 35 in good health and CMV-seropositive.

The gene calls are TRBV7-6 and TRBJ1-5; D is perhaps TRBD1 (6 bases). Trimming removed 5 bases at V and 1 base at J, with 9 bases between. The germline gives CDR1 SGHVS, CDR2 FNYEAQ. The CDR3 covers 14 residues. The CDR3 is CASSIQGSNQPQHF. CDR3 bases: TGTGCCAGCAGCATCCAGGGGAGCAATCAGCCCCAGCATTTT.

The gene calls are TRBV9 and TRBJ2-3; 7 positions agree with TRBD2. V lost 0 bases to trimming and J lost 2 bases; unmatched junction nucleotides: 3. CDR3 length: 15 amino acids. CDR1 is SGDLS and CDR2 is YYNGEE in the germline V gene. Written as DNA, the CDR3 is TGTGCCAGCAGCGTAGTGGGGGGGGACACAGATACGCAGTATTTT. This translates into CASSVVGGDTDTQYF.

This chain connects TRBV18 to TRBJ1-4, with D unclear. CDR1 is KGHSH and CDR2 is LQKENI in the germline V gene. Trimming shortened V by 3 bases and J by 0 bases, and 14 bases separated the two germline ends. CDR3 length: 17 amino acids. CDR3 coding DNA: TGTGCCAGCTCACCTCGGGAAGCACATACAACTAATGAAAAACTGTTTTTT. This sequence encodes CASSPREAHTTNEKLFF.

The chain uses TRBV7-6 and TRBJ2-1, with D possibly matching TRBD2 (5 bases). This CDR3 has 17 amino acids. The germline gives CDR1 SGHVS, CDR2 FNYEAQ. The V end was cut by 4 bases, the J end by 4 bases, with 20 bases between. The CDR3 region is CASSSTPYGLSYNEQFF. The CDR3 DNA sequence: TGTGCCAGCAGCTCGACCCCCTACGGACTTTCGTACAATGAGCAGTTCTTC.

This chain connects TRBV5-1 to TRBJ1-1; 10 bases are a match to TRBD1. CDR3 length equals 16 residues. J lost 0 bases, V lost 4 bases, and 6 bases had no gene match. In germline, CDR1 is SGHRS, CDR2 YFSETQ. CDR3 residues: CASSRGTGALNTEAFF. The CDR3 coding sequence is TGCGCCAGCAGCAGGGGGACAGGGGCCCTGAACACTGAAGCTTTCTTT.

The rearrangement joins TRBV7-9 to TRBJ1-1; 7 bases align to TRBD1. Germline V CDR1 and CDR2: SEHNR, FQNEAQ (reference sequence). V gave up 4 bases and J gave up 1 base; unmatched junction bases: 3. The CDR3 is 14 amino acids. CDR3: CASSWDRKNTEAFF. In DNA form, the CDR3 reads TGTGCCAGCAGCTGGGACAGAAAGAACACTGAAGCTTTCTTT.

The chain recombines TRBV21-1 with TRBJ1-2; no DNA check was done on the table's D call, TRBD1. TRBV21-1 represents a pseudogene. The CDR3 is 15 residues long. CDR3 residues: CASSPCAPGHRGYTF. The CDR3 DNA follows: TGTGCCAGCAGCCCCTGTGCCCCGGGACATCGTGGCTACACCTTC.

This CDR3 reads CAWSVGLAPNEQYF. The DNA of the CDR3 is TGTGCCTGGAGTGTGGGACTAGCCCCCAACGAGCAGTACTTC. The genes are TRBV30 and TRBJ2-7, with 9 nucleotides matching TRBD2. The ends lost 0 bases at V and 5 bases at J; junction bases unmatched: 5. This CDR3 is 14 amino acids long. Germline loops: CDR1 GTSNPN, CDR2 SVGIG (reference sequence).

CDR3 nucleotides: TGTGCCAGCAGACTAGACAGGGGATACGACACTGAAGCTTTCTTT. This encodes CASRLDRGYDTEAFF. The chain carries TRBV27 and TRBJ1-1; 8 bases are a match to TRBD1. The CDR3 contains 15 residues. Unmatched junction bases numbered 9, after V lost 6 bases and J lost 3 bases. Germline V lookup: CDR1 MNHEY, CDR2 SMNVEV (reference sequence).

This chain joins TRBV29-1 and TRBJ1-6, with TRBD1 identical over 9 bases. CDR1 SQVTM and CDR2 ANQGSEA come from the germline V gene. This CDR3 is built from 15 residues. V was pared by 6 bases and J by 10 bases, with 13 bases of the junction left unmatched. CDR3 in DNA: TGCAGCGTGCAATTTGCCGGGACAGGGACCTCACCCCTCCACTTT. It codes for CSVQFAGTGTSPLHF.

This rearrangement joins TRBV7-9 to TRBJ1-1, with D tentatively TRBD1 (6 bases). This CDR3 region has 12 residues. Trimming left V 5 bases short and J 11 bases short, with 15 bases between. Germline-derived CDR1 and CDR2 are SEHNR and FQNEAQ (reference sequence). The CDR3 DNA is TGTGCCAGCAGCACACGGACAGCAGAGGCTTTCTTT. Protein product: CASSTRTAEAFF.

As regards this clone: Compared with germline, one end of the junction differs, possibly owing to a read error. The CDR3 here is CASSIRDTFSF. CDR3 sequence (DNA): TGTGCCAGTAGTATTCGGGACACATTTTCCTTC. The V call is TRBV19, the J call TRBJ1-2; D is perhaps TRBD1 (6 bases). The CDR3 runs 11 residues. CDR1 is LNHDA and CDR2 is SQIVND in the germline V gene (reference sequence). The full variable domain, rest sourced from reference TRBV19 and TRBJ1-2, is DGGITQSPKYLFRKEGQNVTLSCEQNLNHDAMYWYRQDPGQGLRLIYYSQIVNDFQKGDIAEGYSVSREKKESFPLTVTSAQKNPTAFYLCASSIRDTFSFGSGTRLTVV.

V usage is TRBV5-1 and J usage is TRBJ1-1; D is perhaps TRBD1 (6 bases). Deletions cut 4 bases from V and 2 bases from J, with 15 bases between. The CDR3 extends over 15 amino acids. Germline CDR1 is SGHRS and CDR2 is YFSETQ. The CDR3 protein is CASSRGGTVNTEAFF. CDR3 bases: TGCGCCAGCAGCCGAGGGGGTACAGTAAACACTGAAGCTTTCTTT.

The chain recombines TRBV6-6 with TRBJ1-1; D is unresolved. This CDR3 is 16 amino acids long. Germline-derived CDR1 and CDR2 are MNHNY and SVGAGI (reference sequence). V was pared by 2 bases and J by 4 bases, with 17 bases between. The CDR3 here is CASSYVRRRGGTEAFF. The DNA for the CDR3 is TGTGCCAGCAGTTACGTTAGGCGAAGAGGCGGCACTGAAGCTTTCTTT.

This chain links TRBV6-6 with TRBJ1-2; 7 positions match TRBD1. Trimming removed 6 bases from V and 3 bases from J; junction bases left unmatched: 4. CDR3 size: 13 residues. Germline CDR1 is MNHNY and CDR2 is SVGAGI (reference sequence). The CDR3 protein is CASSSGTDYGYTF. The CDR3 coding sequence is TGTGCCAGCAGCTCCGGGACAGACTATGGCTACACCTTC.

The chain has TRBV5-4 and TRBJ2-1; no definite D call. Germline values: CDR1 SGHNT, CDR2 YYREEE (reference sequence). V was clipped by 0 bases and J by 0 bases, with 7 bases between them. The CDR3 covers 15 residues. In nucleotides, the CDR3 is TGTGCCAGCAGCTTGGACGTGAGCTCCTACAATGAGCAGTTCTTC. The encoded protein is CASSLDVSSYNEQFF.

Turning to this clone: One junction end does not reproduce the germline sequence, and a read error may be involved. V and J are TRBV7-9 and TRBJ1-6; a possible D gene is TRBD1 (6 bases). The CDR3 contains 14 residues. The germline gives CDR1 SEHNR, CDR2 FQNEAQ (reference sequence). CDR3 residues: CASSLVDRRSPLHF. In DNA form, the CDR3 reads TGTGCCAGTAGCTTAGTGGACAGAAGGTCACCCCTCCACTTT. The variable domain in full, completed from reference TRBV7-9 and TRBJ1-6, reads DTGVSQNPRHKITKRGQNVTFRCDPISEHNRLYWYRQTLGQGPEFLTYFQNEAQLEKSRLLSDRFSAERPKGSFSTLEIQRTEQGDSAMYLCASSLVDRRSPLHFGNGTRLTVT.

The rearrangement uses TRBV7-8 and TRBJ2-7; 12 positions match TRBD2. V shed 3 bases and J 4 bases; nucleotides not matched to a gene: 16. This CDR3 comprises 19 residues. The V gene's germline CDR1 is SGHVS and CDR2 FQNEAQ. CDR3 in DNA: TGTGCCAGCAGCTTTTTCTCAGTTACTAGCGGGAGGATTATTTACGAGCAGTACTTC. This translates into CASSFFSVTSGRIIYEQYF.

This chain connects TRBV10-3 to TRBJ1-1; tentatively, D is TRBD1 (5 bases). From germline, CDR1 is ENHRY and CDR2 SYGVKD. This CDR3 has 14 residues. V dropped 7 bases and J dropped 0 bases, with 12 bases sitting between them. In nucleotides, the CDR3 is TGTGCCATCACGGCAGGGCAGGTGAACACTGAAGCTTTCTTT. Translation: CAITAGQVNTEAFF.

This chain joins TRBV18 and TRBJ1-1; 8 nucleotides line up with TRBD1. The V gene end was trimmed by 0 bases and the J gene end by 5 bases; junction bases not matched to a gene: 8. This CDR3 comprises 16 residues. Per the germline V gene, CDR1 is KGHSH and CDR2 is LQKENI. The CDR3 nucleotides read TGTGCCAGCTCACCACCAACAGGGGGTGGGAAAACTGAAGCTTTCTTT. Its translation is CASSPPTGGGKTEAFF.

This chain links TRBV5-6 with TRBJ1-4; 12 bases are shared with TRBD1. The V and J ends lost 3 bases and 8 bases, in that order; junction bases with no gene match: 8. The germline CDR1 and CDR2 sequences are SGHDT and YYEEEE. The CDR3 extends over 16 amino acids. This chain's CDR3 is CASSSGTGGLREKLFF. DNA of the CDR3: TGTGCCAGCAGCTCCGGGACAGGGGGCTTAAGAGAAAAACTGTTTTTT.

The chain has TRBV7-9 and TRBJ2-5, with 10 bases that match TRBD2. The CDR3 is 17 amino acids. CDR1 SEHNR and CDR2 FQNEAQ come from the germline V gene (reference sequence). V lost 1 base and J lost 7; bases outside the gene matches: 12. The CDR3: CASSLGQASGSRGTQYF. CDR3 bases: TGTGCCAGCAGCTTAGGACAAGCTAGCGGGAGTCGAGGGACCCAGTACTTC.